This TCR beta chain comes out of a study of a mutant IDH1 vaccine in newly diagnosed glioma. On the study more broadly: Patients began vaccination 4-6 weeks after radiotherapy alone, or with temozolomide cycles. Most patients had radiochemotherapy with temozolomide before enrollment; others had one alone. Visit V12 was scheduled at week 35 and visit V13 at week 47.

Germline V gene lookup returns CDR1 DFQATT and CDR2 SNEGSKA (reference sequence). With 8 bases removed from V and 5 bases from J, the gap between germline ends came to 9 bases. The CDR3 runs to 10 residues. Noted time point: week 47, end of study. Each dose delivered 300 ug of mutant IDH1 20-mer peptide subcutaneously with imiquimod. Each patient was administered eight vaccinations, scheduled in weeks 1, 3, 5, 7, 11, 15, 19 and 23. The table came from immunoSEQ multiplex PCR; TCRdb's copy has only in-frame clones and leaves some out. This table holds approximately 60,000 clones, roughly 87% found once. As regards this clone: As yet, its antigen is unknown.

J is TRBJ1-1 and V is TRBV20-1; a weak D match, TRBD1 (5 bases). This receptor was obtained from a woman aged 45-60 years with glioma. The material sequenced was PBMCs, taken from a glioma patient whose treatment included an IDH1 peptide vaccine. CDR3 amino acids: CSLKGTEAFF. The CDR3 DNA is TGCAGTCTAAAGGGGACTGAAGCTTTCTTT.